This T cell receptor (beta chain) derives from a study of technical replicates of blood from a handful of donors (dated by TCRdb to the late 2010s). As regards this clone: Its antigen specificity is not known. No per-base quality is available; no much larger clone lies one base away.

The library was produced with the immunoSEQ multiplex PCR assay. TCRdb retrieved this table from immuneACCESS and kept in-frame rearrangements only. Not all clones are present; in checked studies, unresolved V genes account for under half, and no reason is known for the remainder. Counted in this sample were approximately 12,000 clones; about 94% of them appeared once. The top ten clones comprise approximately 7% of the sample. Sequences MNHNY (CDR1) and SVGAGI (CDR2) are obtained from the germline V gene (reference sequence). Including the terminal cysteine and phenylalanine, the CDR3 comprises 15 residues. The kept DNA is CDR3 alone, 45 bases in frame from the first base. Trimming accounts for 6 bases at V and 4 bases at J, while the number of junction bases matched to no gene is 10.

The sequence joins TRBV6-6 to TRBJ2-3; 7 of the junction bases match TRBD2. The material sequenced was PBMCs. The source of this sequence is a human donor in good health. The CDR3 protein sequence reads: CASRNQLAIADTQYF. The base sequence is TGTGCCAGCAGAAACCAACTAGCGATCGCAGATACGCAGTATTTT.